This T cell receptor (beta chain) was retrieved from a study of preoperative IRX-2 immunotherapy in early breast cancer. The ends were cut back, 5 bases at V and 3 bases at J, with 11 bases in the middle. CDR3 length: 13 residues. TCRdb keeps only in-frame clones here, not all; method: immunoSEQ multiplex PCR. The repertoire includes about 42,000 clones, approximately 77% of them detected once, and over 1% sits in the top ten. Stated treatment: preoperative locoregional IRX-2 cytokine immunotherapy. Patients received preoperative, locoregional IRX-2 cytokine immunotherapy in a phase Ib study. The chain carries TRBV7-1 and TRBJ2-7; the D is unclear. Being an ORF, TRBV7-1 has a function that is uncertain. This TCR was recovered from a human donor with breast cancer. Material: tumor tissue, obtained after IRX-2 immunotherapy. CDR3 DNA sequence: TGTGCCAGCAGCGCTACAGAGATCTACGAGCAGTACTTC. Residues: CASSATEIYEQYF.